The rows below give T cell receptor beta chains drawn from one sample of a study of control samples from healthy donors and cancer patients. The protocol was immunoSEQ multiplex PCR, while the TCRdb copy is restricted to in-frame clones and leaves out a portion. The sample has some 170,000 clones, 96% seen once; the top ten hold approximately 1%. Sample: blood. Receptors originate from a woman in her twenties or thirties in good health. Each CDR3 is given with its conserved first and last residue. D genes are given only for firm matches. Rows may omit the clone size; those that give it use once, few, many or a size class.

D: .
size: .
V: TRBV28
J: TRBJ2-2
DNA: TGTGCCAGCAGTTGGAGGGGCTCGGCCACCGGGGAGCTGTTTTTT
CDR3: CASSWRGSATGELFF

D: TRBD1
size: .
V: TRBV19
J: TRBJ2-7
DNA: TGTGCCAGTAGTACTCAATCGACAGGGGGCTACGAGCAGTACTTC
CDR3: CASSTQSTGGYEQYF

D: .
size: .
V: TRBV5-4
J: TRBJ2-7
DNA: TGTGCCAGCAGCTCCCGACAGTCCTACGAGCAGTACTTC
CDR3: CASSSRQSYEQYF

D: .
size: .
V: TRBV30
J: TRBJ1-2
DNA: TGTGCCTGGAGTTCCATGGGGCGTAGGGGCTATGGCTACACCTTC
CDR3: CAWSSMGRRGYGYTF

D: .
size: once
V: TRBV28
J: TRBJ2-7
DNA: TGTGCCAGCACTTTTTTATGTGTAGTGGTAGGTTTTGACGAGCAGTACTTC
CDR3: CASTFLCVVVGFDEQYF

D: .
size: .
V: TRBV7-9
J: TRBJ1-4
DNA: TGTGCCAGCAGCCAAGGGATGGGTGAAAAACTGTTTTTT
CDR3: CASSQGMGEKLFF

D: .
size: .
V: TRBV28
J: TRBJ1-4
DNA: TGTGCCAGCAGTTCCCCGAGGTCAGCGACTAATGAAAAACTGTTTTTT
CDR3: CASSSPRSATNEKLFF

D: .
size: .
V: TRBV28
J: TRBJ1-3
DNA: TGTGCCAGCAGTTTACAGGGAATTGGAAACACCATATATTTT
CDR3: CASSLQGIGNTIYF

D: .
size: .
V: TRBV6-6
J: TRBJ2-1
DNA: TGTGCCAGCAGTTTGTTCCTAGGGAACAATGAGCAGTTCTTC
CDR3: CASSLFLGNNEQFF

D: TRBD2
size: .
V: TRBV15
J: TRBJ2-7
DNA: TGTGCCACCAGCAGACTTATCGGACTAGCGGGGGGCGAGCAGTACTTC
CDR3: CATSRLIGLAGGEQYF

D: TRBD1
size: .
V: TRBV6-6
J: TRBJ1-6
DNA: TGTGCCAGCAGTTACGTGAACAGGGGCGATTCACCCCTCCACTTT
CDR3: CASSYVNRGDSPLHF

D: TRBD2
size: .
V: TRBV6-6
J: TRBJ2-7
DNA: TGTGCCAGCAGCTCCGGGACTAGCGGGGTCCAATACGAGCAGTACTTC
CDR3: CASSSGTSGVQYEQYF

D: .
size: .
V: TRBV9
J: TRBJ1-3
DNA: TGTGCCAGCAGCGTAGTGGCCAGCTACTCTGGAAACACCATATATTTT
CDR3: CASSVVASYSGNTIYF

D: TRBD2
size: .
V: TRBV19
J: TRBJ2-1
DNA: TGTGCCAGTAGTATAAACGGGAGGGCATTGGGTGAGCAGTTCTTC
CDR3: CASSINGRALGEQFF

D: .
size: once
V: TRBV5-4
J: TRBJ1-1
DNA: TGTGCCAGCAGCCTGGGACCCCCCGTGAGAGCTTTCTTT
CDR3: CASSLGPPVRAFF

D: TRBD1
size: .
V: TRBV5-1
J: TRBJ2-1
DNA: TGCGCCAGCAGCCAAGGGACAGGGACCAATGAGCAGTTCTTC
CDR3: CASSQGTGTNEQFF

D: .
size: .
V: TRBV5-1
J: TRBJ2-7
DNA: TGCGCCAGCAGCTTGGCCCCGGGGGCCTCCTACGAGCAGTACTTC
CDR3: CASSLAPGASYEQYF

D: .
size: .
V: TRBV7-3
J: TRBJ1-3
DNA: TGTGCCAGCAGCTCCTCATCTGGAAACACCATATATTTT
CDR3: CASSSSSGNTIYF

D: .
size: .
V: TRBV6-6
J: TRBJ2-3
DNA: TGTGCCAGCAGTTATGAGGGGTGGTCAGATACGCAGTATTTT
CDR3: CASSYEGWSDTQYF

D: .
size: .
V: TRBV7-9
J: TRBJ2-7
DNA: TGTGCCAGCAGCACATTCTCCTACGAGCAGTACTTC
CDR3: CASSTFSYEQYF

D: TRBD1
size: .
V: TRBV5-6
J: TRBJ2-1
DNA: TGTGCCAGCAGCCCCGGGACAGTAGGAACCTACAATGAGCAGTTCTTC
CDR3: CASSPGTVGTYNEQFF

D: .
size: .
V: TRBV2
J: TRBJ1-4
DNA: TGTGCCAGCAGGGTAGGACAAGGCGTTGAAAAACTGTTTTTT
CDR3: CASRVGQGVEKLFF

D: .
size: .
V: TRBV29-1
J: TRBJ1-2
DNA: TGCAGCGTTGTGACTATTAACTATGGCTACACCTTC
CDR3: CSVVTINYGYTF

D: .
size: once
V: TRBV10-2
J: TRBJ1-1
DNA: TGCGCCAGCATACTCGGGGGGTTGAACACTGAAGCTTTCTTT
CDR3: CASILGGLNTEAFF

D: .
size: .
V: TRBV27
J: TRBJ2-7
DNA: TGTGCCAGCAGTTTAGGGTGGGGGGTGACCGAGCAGTACTTC
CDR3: CASSLGWGVTEQYF

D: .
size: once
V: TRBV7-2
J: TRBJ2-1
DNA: TGTGCCAGCAGCAAAACAGGGCAACCGGGGACCAATGAGCAGTTCTTC
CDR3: CASSKTGQPGTNEQFF

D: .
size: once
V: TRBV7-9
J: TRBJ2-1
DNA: TGTGCCAGTAGAGAGAGTAACTCCTACAATGAGCAGTTCTTC
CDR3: CASRESNSYNEQFF

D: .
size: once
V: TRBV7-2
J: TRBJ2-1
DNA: TGTGCCAGCAGGGGGAGGAACAATGAGCAGTTCTTC
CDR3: CASRGRNNEQFF

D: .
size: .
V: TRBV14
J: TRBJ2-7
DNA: TGTGCCAGCAGCGGCGGCAACTACGAGCAGTACTTC
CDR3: CASSGGNYEQYF

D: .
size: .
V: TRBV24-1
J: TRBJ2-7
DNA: TGTGCCACCAGTGATTCGGGCAACTCCTACCCCTACGAGCAGTACTTC
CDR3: CATSDSGNSYPYEQYF

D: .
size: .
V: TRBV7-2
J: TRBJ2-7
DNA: TGTGCCAGCAGCCCGGTGGGGGCCTACGAGCAGTACTTC
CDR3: CASSPVGAYEQYF

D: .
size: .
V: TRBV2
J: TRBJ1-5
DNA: TGTGCCAGCAGCGAAGTCAATCAGCCCCAGCATTTT
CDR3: CASSEVNQPQHF

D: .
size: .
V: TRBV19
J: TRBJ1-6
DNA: TGTGCCAGTAGTCCCGGGAGCTCCTATAATTCACCCCTCCACTTT
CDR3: CASSPGSSYNSPLHF

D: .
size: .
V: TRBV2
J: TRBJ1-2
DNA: TGTGCCAGCAGTGTCAGTAGGGGAAGTATTACGAAGGGCTACACCTTC
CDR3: CASSVSRGSITKGYTF

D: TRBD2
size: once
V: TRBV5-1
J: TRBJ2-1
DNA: TGCGCCAGCGGAATGACTAGCGGGAGTAGTCGCTACAATGAGCAGTTCTTC
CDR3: CASGMTSGSSRYNEQFF

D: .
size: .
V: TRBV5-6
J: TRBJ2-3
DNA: TGTGCCAGCAGCTTGGGACAGGTGAACACAGATACGCAGTATTTT
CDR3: CASSLGQVNTDTQYF

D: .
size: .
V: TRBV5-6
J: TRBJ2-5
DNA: TGTGCCAGCAGCTCCGGACAGTCTCAAGAGACCCAGTACTTC
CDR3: CASSSGQSQETQYF

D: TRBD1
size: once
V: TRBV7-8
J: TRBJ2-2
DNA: TGTGCCAGCAGCCTAGGACAGGGGATAACCGGGGAGCTGTTTTTT
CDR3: CASSLGQGITGELFF

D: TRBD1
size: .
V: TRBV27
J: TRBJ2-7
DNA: TGTGCCAGCAGTCTCGCCGGGACAGGGTCCTACGAGCAGTACTTC
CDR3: CASSLAGTGSYEQYF

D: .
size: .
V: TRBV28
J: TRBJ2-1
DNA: TGTGCCAGCAGCAAGGACGGAGTCTCGGGGGAGCAGTTCTTC
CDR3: CASSKDGVSGEQFF

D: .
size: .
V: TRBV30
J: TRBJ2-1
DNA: TGTGCCTGGAGTATCACCCGAACGGACAATGAGCAGTTCTTC
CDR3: CAWSITRTDNEQFF

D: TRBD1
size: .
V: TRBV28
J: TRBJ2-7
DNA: TGTGCCAGCAGACAGACAGGGGCCTACGAGCAGTACTTC
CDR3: CASRQTGAYEQYF

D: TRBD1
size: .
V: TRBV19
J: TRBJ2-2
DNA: TGTGCCAGTACCCATCGACAGGGAGACACCGGGGAGCTGTTTTTT
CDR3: CASTHRQGDTGELFF

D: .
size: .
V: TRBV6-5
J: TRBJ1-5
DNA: TGTGCCAGCAGTTACTCGTGGCGTAGCAATCAGCCCCAGCATTTT
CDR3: CASSYSWRSNQPQHF

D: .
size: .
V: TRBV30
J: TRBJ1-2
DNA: TGTGCCTGGGCCCGCGGGCCCGCATATGGCTACACCTTC
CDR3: CAWARGPAYGYTF

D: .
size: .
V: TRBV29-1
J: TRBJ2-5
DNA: TGCAGCGTTCCGGCAGGTCTACAAGAGACCCAGTACTTC
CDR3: CSVPAGLQETQYF

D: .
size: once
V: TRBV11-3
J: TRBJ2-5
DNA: TGTGCCAGCAGCTTAGAAGGGGGTCCGGGGGAGACCCAGTACTTC
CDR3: CASSLEGGPGETQYF

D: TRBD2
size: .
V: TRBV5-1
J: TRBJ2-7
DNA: TGCGCCAGCAGCCCGGGAGGGGGACTAGCGGGAGTAAACGAGCAGTACTTC
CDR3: CASSPGGGLAGVNEQYF

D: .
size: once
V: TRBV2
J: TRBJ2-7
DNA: TGTGCCAGCAGACGATCGTCGGAGCAGTACTTC
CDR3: CASRRSSEQYF

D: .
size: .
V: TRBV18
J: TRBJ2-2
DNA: TGTGCCAGCTCACCTAGGACAACTTCCAACACCGGGGAGCTGTTTTTT
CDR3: CASSPRTTSNTGELFF

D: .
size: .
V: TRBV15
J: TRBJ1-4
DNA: TGTGCCACCAGCAGAGGTGAAGGAGTAGTGGGTGAAAAACTGTTTTTT
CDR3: CATSRGEGVVGEKLFF

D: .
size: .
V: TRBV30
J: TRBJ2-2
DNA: TGTGCCTGGAGTGCAGACACCGGGGAGCTGTTTTTT
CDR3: CAWSADTGELFF

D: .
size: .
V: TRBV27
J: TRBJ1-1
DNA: TGTGCCAGCAGTTTACCTGACAGAGAAGCTTTCTTT
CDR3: CASSLPDREAFF

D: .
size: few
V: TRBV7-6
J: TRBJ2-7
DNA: TGTGCCAGCAGCTTAGTGAGGACCAACCTACGAGGGCAGTACTTC
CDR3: CASSLVRTNLRGQYF

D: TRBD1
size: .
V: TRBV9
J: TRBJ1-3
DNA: TGTGCCAGCAGCGTCCGACCGGACAGGGTGGCAGACACCATATATTTT
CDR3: CASSVRPDRVADTIYF

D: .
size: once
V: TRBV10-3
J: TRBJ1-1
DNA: TGTGCCATCAGTGAGTCTGGGGGCTTCACTGAAGCTTTCTTT
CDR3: CAISESGGFTEAFF

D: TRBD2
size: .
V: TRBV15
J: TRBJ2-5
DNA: TGTGCCACCAGCAGAATGGGAGCGGGGAGAGAGACCCAGTACTTC
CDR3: CATSRMGAGRETQYF